The 6 T cell receptor beta chains below all came from one sample that was sequenced in a study of blood T cell repertoires in COVID-19. Method: immunoSEQ multiplex PCR; TCRdb's copy keeps in-frame clones and lacks some. Here the sample spans roughly 27,000 clones, nearly 90% being singletons. Sequenced sample: peripheral blood. These receptors all stem from a woman aged 55-75 years with active COVID-19.

The rearrangement joins TRBV2 to TRBJ2-1; weak D call: TRBD2 (6 bases). Germline V gene data show CDR1 as SNHLY and CDR2 as FYNNEI. V shed 6 bases and J shed 9 bases, with 21 bases lying between them. This CDR3 region has 15 residues. For the CDR3, the DNA is TGTGCCAGCAGCACGAGCCGGGGGAGATTGGGTGAGCAGTTCTTC. Translated, it gives CASSTSRGRLGEQFF.

V gene TRBV27 combines with J gene TRBJ2-5; D might be TRBD1 (5 bases). The CDR3 is 14 residues long. Deletions cut 8 bases from V and 5 bases from J, with 18 bases between. The V gene's germline CDR1 is MNHEY and CDR2 SMNVEV (reference sequence). The CDR3 DNA sequence: TGTGCCAGCCCCCCGGCGCAGGGCAGGGAGACCCAGTACTTC. It codes for CASPPAQGRETQYF.

DNA for the CDR3: TGCGCCAGCAGCCAACGGGATGGGGCCGGGGAGCTGTTTTTT. Its protein product is CASSQRDGAGELFF. The chain combines TRBV4-1 with TRBJ2-2, with D maybe TRBD2 (5 bases). Germline V gene sequence: CDR1 MGHRA, CDR2 YSYEKL. V lost 2 bases and J lost 6, with 10 bases in between. This CDR3 spans 14 amino acids.

V gene TRBV5-1 combines with J gene TRBJ2-1; D perhaps matches TRBD2 (6 bases). The germline V gene encodes CDR1 SGHRS and CDR2 YFSETQ. The CDR3 loop spans 14 amino acids. With 5 bases removed from V and 5 bases from J, the gap between germline ends came to 14 bases. The CDR3 sequence is CASRIGLTNNEQFF. The CDR3 DNA reads as TGCGCCAGCAGAATCGGACTAACAAACAATGAGCAGTTCTTC.

V usage is TRBV6-5 and J usage is TRBJ2-5; 8 bases agree with TRBD2. The germline V gene has CDR1 MNHEY and CDR2 SVGAGI. V lost 6 bases, J lost 5 bases, and 8 bases stayed unmatched. The CDR3 consists of 14 residues. The chain's CDR3 is CASRDSGGLETQYF. CDR3 DNA: TGTGCCAGCAGGGACAGCGGGGGTTTGGAGACCCAGTACTTC.

This clone is a singleton in its sample. This chain links TRBV9 with TRBJ2-1; TRBD1 might be the D (5 bases). This CDR3 contains 13 residues. V gave up 1 base and J gave up 5 bases, with 7 bases separating them. CDR1 is SGDLS and CDR2 is YYNGEE in the germline V gene. The CDR3 spells CASSVQGDNEQFF. The CDR3 DNA is TGTGCCAGCAGCGTACAGGGTGACAATGAGCAGTTCTTC.